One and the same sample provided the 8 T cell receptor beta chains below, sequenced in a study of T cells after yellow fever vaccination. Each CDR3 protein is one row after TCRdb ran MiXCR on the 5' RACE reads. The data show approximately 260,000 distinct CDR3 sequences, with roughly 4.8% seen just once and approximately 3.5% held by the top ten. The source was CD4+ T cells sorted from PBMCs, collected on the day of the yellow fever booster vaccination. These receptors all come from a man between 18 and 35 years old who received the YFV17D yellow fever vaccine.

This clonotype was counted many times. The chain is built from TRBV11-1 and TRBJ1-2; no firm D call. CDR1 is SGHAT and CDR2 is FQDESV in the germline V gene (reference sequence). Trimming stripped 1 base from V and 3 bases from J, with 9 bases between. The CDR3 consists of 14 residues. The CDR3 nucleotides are TGTGCCAGCAGCTTAGGGTGGCAGGACTATGGCTACACCTTC. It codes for CASSLGWQDYGYTF.

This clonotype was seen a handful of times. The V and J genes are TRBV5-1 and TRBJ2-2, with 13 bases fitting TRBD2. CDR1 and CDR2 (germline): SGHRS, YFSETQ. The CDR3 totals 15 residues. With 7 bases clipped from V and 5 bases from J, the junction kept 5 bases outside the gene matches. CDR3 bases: TGCGCCAGCCGAGGACTAGCGGGGGAGACCGGGGAGCTGTTTTTT. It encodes CASRGLAGETGELFF.

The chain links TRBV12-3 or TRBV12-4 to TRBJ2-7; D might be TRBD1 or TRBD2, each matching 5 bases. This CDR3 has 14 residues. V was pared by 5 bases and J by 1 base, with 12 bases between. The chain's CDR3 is CASSPRGRSYEQYF. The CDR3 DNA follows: TGTGCCAGCAGTCCCCGGGGCAGATCCTACGAGCAGTACTTC.

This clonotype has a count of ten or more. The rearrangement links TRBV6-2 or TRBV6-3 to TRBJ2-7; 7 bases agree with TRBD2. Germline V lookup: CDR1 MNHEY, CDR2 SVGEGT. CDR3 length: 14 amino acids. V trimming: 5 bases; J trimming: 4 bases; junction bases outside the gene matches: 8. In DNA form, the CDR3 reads TGTGCCAGCAGTACAACTAGCGCCAGATACGAGCAGTACGTC. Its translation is CASSTTSARYEQYV.

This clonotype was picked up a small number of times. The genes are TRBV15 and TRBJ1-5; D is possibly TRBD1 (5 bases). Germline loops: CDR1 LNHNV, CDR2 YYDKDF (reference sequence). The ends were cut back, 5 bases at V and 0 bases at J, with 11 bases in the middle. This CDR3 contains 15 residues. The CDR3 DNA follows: TGTGCCACCAGCCCTTCGAGGGGTAGCAATCAGCCCCAGCATTTT. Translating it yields CATSPSRGSNQPQHF.

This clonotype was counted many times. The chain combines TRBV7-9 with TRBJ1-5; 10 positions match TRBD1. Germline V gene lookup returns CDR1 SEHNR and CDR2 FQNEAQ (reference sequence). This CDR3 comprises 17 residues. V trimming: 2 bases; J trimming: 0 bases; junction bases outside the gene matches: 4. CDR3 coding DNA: TGTGCCAGCAGCTTACCCGGGACAGGGGATAGCAATCAGCCCCAGCATTTT. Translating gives CASSLPGTGDSNQPQHF.

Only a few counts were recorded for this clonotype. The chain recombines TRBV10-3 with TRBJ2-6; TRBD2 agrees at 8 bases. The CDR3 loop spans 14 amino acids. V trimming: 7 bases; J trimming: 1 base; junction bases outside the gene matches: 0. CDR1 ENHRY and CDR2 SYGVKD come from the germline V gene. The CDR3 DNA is TGTGCCATCACGGGGGGGTCTGGGGCCAACGTCCTGACTTTC. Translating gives CAITGGSGANVLTF.

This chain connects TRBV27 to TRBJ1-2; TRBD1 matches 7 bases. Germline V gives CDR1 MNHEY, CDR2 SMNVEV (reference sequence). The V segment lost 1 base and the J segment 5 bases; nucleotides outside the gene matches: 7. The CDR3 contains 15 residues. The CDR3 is CASSLFSRGEYGYTF. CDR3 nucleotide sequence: TGTGCCAGCAGTTTATTTTCCAGGGGGGAATATGGCTACACCTTC.